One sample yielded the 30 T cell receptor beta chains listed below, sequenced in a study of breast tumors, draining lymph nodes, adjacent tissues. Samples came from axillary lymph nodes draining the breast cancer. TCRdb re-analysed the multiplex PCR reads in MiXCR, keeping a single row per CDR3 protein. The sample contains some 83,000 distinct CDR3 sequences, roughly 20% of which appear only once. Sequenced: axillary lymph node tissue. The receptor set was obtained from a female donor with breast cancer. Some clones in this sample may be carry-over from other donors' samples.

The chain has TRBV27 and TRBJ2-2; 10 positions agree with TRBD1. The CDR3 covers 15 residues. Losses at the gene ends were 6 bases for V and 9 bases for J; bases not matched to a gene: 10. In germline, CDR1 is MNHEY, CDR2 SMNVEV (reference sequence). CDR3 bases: TGTGCCAGCAGACTCGCCGGGACAGGGGATAGGGAGCTGTTTTTT. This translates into CASRLAGTGDRELFF.

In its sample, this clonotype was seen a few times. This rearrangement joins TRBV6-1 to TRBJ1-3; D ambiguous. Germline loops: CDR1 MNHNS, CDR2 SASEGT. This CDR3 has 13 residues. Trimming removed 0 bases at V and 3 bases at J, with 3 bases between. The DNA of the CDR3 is TGTGCCAGCAGTGAAGCGCATGGAAACACCATATATTTT. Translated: CASSEAHGNTIYF.

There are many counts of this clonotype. Here the CDR3 DNA reads TGTGCCAGCACCTTGGATGGGTTTGATGAAAAACTGTTTTTT. Residues: CASTLDGFDEKLFF. V and J are TRBV6-1 and TRBJ1-4; unclear D gene. Germline CDR1 and CDR2: MNHNS and SASEGT. This CDR3 contains 14 residues. The V end was cut by 7 bases, the J end by 6 bases, with 15 bases between.

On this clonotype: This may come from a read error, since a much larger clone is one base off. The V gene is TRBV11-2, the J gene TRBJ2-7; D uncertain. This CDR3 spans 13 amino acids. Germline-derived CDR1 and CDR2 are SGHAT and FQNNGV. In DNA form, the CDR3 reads TGTGCCAGCAGGTCCCCAGTAACCTACGAGCAGTGCTTC. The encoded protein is CASRSPVTYEQCF.

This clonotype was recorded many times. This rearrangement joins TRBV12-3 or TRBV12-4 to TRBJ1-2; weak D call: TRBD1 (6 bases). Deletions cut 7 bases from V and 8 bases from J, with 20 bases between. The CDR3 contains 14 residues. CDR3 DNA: TGTGCCAGCAATCCGGACAGCACCAGATTAGGCTACACCTTC. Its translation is CASNPDSTRLGYTF.

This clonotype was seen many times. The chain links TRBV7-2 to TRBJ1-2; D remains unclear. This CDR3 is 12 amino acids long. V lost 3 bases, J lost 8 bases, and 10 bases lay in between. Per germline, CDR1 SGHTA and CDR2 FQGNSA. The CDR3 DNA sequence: TGTGCCAGCAGCTTCTTCCCGGGCGGCTACACCTTC. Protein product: CASSFFPGGYTF.

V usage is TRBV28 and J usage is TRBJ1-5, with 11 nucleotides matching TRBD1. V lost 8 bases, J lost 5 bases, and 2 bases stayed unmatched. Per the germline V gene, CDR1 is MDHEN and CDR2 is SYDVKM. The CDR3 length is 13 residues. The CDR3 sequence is CASQDRGHQPQHF. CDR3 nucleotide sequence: TGTGCCAGCCAGGACAGGGGGCATCAGCCCCAGCATTTT. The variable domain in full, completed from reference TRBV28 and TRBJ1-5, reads DVKVTQSSRYLVKRTGEKVFLECVQDMDHENMFWYRQDPGLGLRLIYFSYDVKMKEKGDIPEGYSVSREKKERFSLILESASTNQTSMYLCASQDRGHQPQHFGDGTRLSIL.

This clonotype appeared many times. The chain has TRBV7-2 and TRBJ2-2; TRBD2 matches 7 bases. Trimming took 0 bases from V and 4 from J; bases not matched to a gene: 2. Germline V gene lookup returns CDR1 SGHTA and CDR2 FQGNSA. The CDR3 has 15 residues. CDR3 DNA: TGTGCCAGCAGCTTAGCGGGAGGGGTCACCGGGGAGCTGTTTTTT. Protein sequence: CASSLAGGVTGELFF.

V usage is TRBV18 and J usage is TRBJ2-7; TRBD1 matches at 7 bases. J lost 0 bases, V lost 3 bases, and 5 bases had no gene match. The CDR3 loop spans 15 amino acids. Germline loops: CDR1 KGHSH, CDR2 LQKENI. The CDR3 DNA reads TGTGCCAGCTCACCCGCGGACAGGCCCTCCTACGAGCAGTACTTC. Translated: CASSPADRPSYEQYF.

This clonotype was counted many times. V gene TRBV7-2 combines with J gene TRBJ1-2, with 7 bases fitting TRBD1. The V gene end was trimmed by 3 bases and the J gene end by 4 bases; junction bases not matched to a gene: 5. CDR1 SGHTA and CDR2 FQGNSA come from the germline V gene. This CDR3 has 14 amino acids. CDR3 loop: CASSFFRDSYGYTF. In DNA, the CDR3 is TGTGCCAGCAGCTTCTTCCGGGACAGCTATGGCTACACCTTC.

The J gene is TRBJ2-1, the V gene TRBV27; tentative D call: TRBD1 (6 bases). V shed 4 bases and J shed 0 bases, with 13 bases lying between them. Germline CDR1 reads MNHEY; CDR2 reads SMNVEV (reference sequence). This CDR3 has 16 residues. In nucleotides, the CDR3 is TGTGCCAGCAGTTACACCTCGACAGGCTCCTACAATGAGCAGTTCTTC. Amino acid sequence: CASSYTSTGSYNEQFF.

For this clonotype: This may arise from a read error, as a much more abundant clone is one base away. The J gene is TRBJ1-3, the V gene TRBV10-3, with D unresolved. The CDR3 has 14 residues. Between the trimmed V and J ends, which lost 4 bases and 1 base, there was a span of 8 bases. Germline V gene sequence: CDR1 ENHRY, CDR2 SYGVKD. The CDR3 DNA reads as TGTGCCATCAGTGGAGAGTGGTCTGGAAACACCATATATTTT. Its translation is CAISGEWSGNTIYF.

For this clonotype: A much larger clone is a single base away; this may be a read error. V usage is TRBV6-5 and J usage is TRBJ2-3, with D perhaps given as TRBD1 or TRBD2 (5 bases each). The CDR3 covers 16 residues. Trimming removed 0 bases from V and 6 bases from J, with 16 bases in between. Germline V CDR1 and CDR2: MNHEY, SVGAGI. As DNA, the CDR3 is TGTGCCAGCAGTTACTCCGGGGCGCGGTTGTGGGATACGCAGTATTTT. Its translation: CASSYSGARLWDTQYF.

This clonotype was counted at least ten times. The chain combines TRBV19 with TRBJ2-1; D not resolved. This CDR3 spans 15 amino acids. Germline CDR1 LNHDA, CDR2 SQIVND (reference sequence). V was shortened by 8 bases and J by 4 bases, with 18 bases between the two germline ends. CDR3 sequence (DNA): TGTGCCAGTGAGATGAGTCGCGGAGAGTACAATGAGCAGTTCTTC. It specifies CASEMSRGEYNEQFF.

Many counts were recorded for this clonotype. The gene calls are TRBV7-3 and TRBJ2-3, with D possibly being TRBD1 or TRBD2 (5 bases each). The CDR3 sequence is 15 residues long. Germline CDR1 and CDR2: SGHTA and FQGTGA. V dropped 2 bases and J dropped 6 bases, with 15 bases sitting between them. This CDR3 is CASSLGWDGPDTQYF. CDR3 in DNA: TGTGCCAGCAGCTTAGGATGGGACGGGCCCGATACGCAGTATTTT.

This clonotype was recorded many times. CDR3 amino acids: CASSLENEQYF. The CDR3 DNA follows: TGTGCCAGCAGTTTAGAGAACGAGCAGTACTTC. The J gene is TRBJ2-7, the V gene TRBV12-3 or TRBV12-4; no clear D gene. The ends were cut back, 1 base at V and 5 bases at J, with 3 bases in the middle. The CDR3 extends over 11 amino acids.

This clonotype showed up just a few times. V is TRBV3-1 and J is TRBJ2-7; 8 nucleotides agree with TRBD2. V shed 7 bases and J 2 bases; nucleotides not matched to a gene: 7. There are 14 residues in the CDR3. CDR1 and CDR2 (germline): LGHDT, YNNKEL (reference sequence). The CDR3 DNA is TGTGCCAGCACTTCAAGCGGGGGAGCCTACGAGCAGTACTTC. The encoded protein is CASTSSGGAYEQYF.

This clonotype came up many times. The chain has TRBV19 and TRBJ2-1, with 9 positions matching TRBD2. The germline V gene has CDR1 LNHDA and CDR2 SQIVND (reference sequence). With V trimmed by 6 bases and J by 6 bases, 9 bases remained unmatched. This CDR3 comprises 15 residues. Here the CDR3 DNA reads TGTGCCAGTAGCCTCCCAGCGGGAGGCGGCAATGAGCAGTTCTTC. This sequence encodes CASSLPAGGGNEQFF.

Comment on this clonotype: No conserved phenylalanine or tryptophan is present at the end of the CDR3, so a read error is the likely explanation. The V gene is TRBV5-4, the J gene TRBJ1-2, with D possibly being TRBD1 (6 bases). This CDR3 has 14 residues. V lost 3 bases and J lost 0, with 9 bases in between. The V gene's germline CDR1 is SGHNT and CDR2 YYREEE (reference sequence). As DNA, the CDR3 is TGTGCCAGCAGCTCGAACAGGGCTAACTATGGCTACACCTCC. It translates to CASSSNRANYGYTS.

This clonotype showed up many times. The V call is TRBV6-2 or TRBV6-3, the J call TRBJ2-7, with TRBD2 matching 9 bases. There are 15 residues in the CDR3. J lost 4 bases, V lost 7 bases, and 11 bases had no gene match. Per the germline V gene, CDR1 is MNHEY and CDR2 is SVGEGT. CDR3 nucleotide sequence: TGTGCCAGCACCCACGGGCGGGAGGGCCTGTACGAGCAGTACTTC. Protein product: CASTHGREGLYEQYF.

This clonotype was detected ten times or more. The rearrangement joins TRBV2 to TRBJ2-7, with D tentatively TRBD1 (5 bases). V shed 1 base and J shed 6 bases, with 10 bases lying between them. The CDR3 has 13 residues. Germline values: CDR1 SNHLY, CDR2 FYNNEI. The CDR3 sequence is CASSEEGSGEQYF. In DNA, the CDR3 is TGTGCCAGCAGTGAAGAGGGGTCGGGCGAGCAGTACTTC.

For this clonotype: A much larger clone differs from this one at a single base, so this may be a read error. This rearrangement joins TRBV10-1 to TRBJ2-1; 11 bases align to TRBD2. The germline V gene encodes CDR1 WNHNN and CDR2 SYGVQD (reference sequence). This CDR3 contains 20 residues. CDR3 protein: CASSEFPGLAVYCSYNGQFF. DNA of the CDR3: TGCGCCAGCAGTGAATTCCCGGGACTAGCGGTATATTGCTCCTACAATGGGCAGTTCTTC.

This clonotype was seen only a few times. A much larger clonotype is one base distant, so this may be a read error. This CDR3 is CSARGQTPPYNEQFF. CDR3 nucleotide sequence: TGCAGTGCTAGAGGTCAAACCCCGCCCTACAATGAGCAGTTCTTC. The chain has TRBV20-1 and TRBJ2-1, with D hard to call. V was cut by 1 base and J by 2 bases, with 12 bases left in between. Germline lookup yields CDR1 DFQATT and CDR2 SNEGSKA (reference sequence). The CDR3 is made up of 15 amino acids.

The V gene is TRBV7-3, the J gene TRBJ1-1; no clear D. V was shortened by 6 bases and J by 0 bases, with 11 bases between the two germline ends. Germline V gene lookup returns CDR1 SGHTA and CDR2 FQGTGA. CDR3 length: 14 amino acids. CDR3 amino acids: CASRAGGMNTEAFF. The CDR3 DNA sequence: TGTGCCAGCAGAGCGGGCGGTATGAACACTGAAGCTTTCTTT.

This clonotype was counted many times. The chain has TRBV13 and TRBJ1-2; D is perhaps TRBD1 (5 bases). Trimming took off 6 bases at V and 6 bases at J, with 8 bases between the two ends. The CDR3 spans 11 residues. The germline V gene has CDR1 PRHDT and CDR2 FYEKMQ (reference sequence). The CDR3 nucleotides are TGTGCCAGCAGAGGGGAGGATGGCTACACCTTC. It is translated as CASRGEDGYTF.

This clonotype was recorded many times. The CDR3 spells CASSATGGGFGYTF. DNA for the CDR3: TGTGCCAGCAGCGCAACAGGGGGAGGGTTTGGCTACACCTTC. The chain joins TRBV7-2 to TRBJ1-2; 8 bases agree with TRBD1. V gave up 5 bases and J gave up 7 bases; unmatched junction bases: 9. The CDR3 length is 14 residues. Germline V lookup: CDR1 SGHTA, CDR2 FQGNSA.

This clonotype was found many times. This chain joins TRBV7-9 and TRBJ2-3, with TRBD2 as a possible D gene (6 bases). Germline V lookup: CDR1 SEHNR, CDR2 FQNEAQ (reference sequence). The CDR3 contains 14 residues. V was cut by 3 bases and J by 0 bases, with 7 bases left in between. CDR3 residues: CASSLTSSTDTQYF. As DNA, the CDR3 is TGTGCCAGCAGCTTGACTAGTAGCACAGATACGCAGTATTTT.

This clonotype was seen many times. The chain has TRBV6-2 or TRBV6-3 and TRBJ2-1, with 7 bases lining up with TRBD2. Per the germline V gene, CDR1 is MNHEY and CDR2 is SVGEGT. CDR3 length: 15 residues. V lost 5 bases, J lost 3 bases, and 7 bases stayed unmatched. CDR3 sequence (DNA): TGTGCCAGCAGTACCCGACTAGCTGTCTACAATGAGCAGTTCTTC. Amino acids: CASSTRLAVYNEQFF.

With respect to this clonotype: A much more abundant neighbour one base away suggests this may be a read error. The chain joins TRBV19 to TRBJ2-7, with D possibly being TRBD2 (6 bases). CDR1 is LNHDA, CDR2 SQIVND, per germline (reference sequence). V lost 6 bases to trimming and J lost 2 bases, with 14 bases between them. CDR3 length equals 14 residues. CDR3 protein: CASSASGEAYEQYF. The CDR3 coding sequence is TGTGCCAGTAGCGCTTCGGGGGAAGCCTACGAGCAGTACTTC.

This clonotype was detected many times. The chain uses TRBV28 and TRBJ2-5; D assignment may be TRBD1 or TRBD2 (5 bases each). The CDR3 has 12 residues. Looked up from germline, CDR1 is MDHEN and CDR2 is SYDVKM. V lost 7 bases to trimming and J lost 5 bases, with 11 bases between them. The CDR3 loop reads CASTGGWETQYF. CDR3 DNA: TGTGCCAGCACTGGGGGTTGGGAGACCCAGTACTTC.